The rows below give T cell receptor beta chains drawn from one sample of a study of neoadjuvant anti-PD-1 for oral cavity cancer. TCRdb keeps only in-frame clones here, not all; method: immunoSEQ multiplex PCR. Of roughly 34,000 clones in the sample, roughly 89% are singletons; the top ten hold roughly 3.6%. Sequenced here: PBMCs, sampled before nivolumab (anti-PD-1) treatment. These receptors all stem from a person between 35 and 79 years old with oral cavity squamous cell carcinoma. The CDR3 runs from the conserved cysteine through the conserved F or W. The size field is filled for only some rows; it gives once, few, many or a size class.

>15|TRBV28|TRBJ1-2|-
CASSPWGRDRYGYTF
>13|TRBV15|TRBJ1-2|few
CATSLTGLGGYTF
>15|TRBV7-9|TRBJ2-6|-
CASSLTGPGANVLTF
>16|TRBV4-3|TRBJ2-7|once
CASSQDRGRPPYEQYF
>14|TRBV5-1|TRBJ1-2|-
CASSPDRQSYGYTF
>14|TRBV7-9|TRBJ2-3|-
CASSPRVSTDTQYF
>14|TRBV29-1|TRBJ1-2|-
CSVERRGSNYGYTF
>14|TRBV5-5|TRBJ1-2|-
CASSLGTTNYGYTF
>15|TRBV6-5|TRBJ2-1|-
CASSYSTSGGREQFF
>14|TRBV4-3|TRBJ1-1|few
CASTSGGGNTEAFF
>15|TRBV2|TRBJ2-3|once
CASSEFSGGADTQYF
>15|TRBV29-1|TRBJ1-2|-
CSVVVVGGPRGGYTF
>14|TRBV18|TRBJ2-3|-
CASSPWTSTDTQYF
>15|TRBV5-6|TRBJ1-4|medium-sized
CASSLARQGKEKLFF
>14|TRBV19|TRBJ1-1|-
CASAPGQGYTEAFF
>13|TRBV5-1|TRBJ1-4|-
CASSTSPGVKLFF
>15|TRBV4-3|TRBJ2-5|once
CASSQGRGRQETQYF
>15|TRBV10-2|TRBJ1-4|-
CASSESGQGHEKLFF
>15|TRBV10-2|TRBJ1-1|few
CASRIQAGGNTEAFF
>15|TRBV7-3|TRBJ2-2|-
CASSRGAGNTGELFF
>14|TRBV9|TRBJ2-7|-
CASSPGTALYEQYF
>15|TRBV19|TRBJ1-3|-
CASSTGAGPGNTIYF
>14|TRBV30|TRBJ1-1|-
CAWRGQGGYTEAFF
>15|TRBV9|TRBJ2-1|-
CASSARGGGYNEQFF
>15|TRBV18|TRBJ1-2|-
CASSPGTGVNYGYTF
>14|TRBV6-5|TRBJ2-5|-
CASSYPAGGETQYF
>13|TRBV11-3|TRBJ2-2|-
CASGMGGPGELFF
>13|TRBV9|TRBJ2-1|-
CASSVGQGGEQFF
>12|TRBV7-3|TRBJ2-2|-
CASSAKAGELFF
>16|TRBV4-3|TRBJ1-2|-
CASSQDRSSRGYGYTF
>13|TRBV25-1|TRBJ1-2|-
CASSENMGRGYTF
>15|TRBV29-1|TRBJ2-3|-
CSVDGLPRGTDTQYF
>16|TRBV5-4|TRBJ1-1|-
CASSLKNRGRNTEAFF
>14|TRBV5-6|TRBJ1-4|-
CASSSGGGARKLFF
>15|TRBV5-1|TRBJ2-5|-
CASSSAGTGEETQYF
>16|TRBV4-3|TRBJ2-5|-
CASSQDTGGLQETQYF
>15|TRBV29-1|TRBJ2-5|-
CSVGTSGAPRETQYF
>15|TRBV19|TRBJ1-2|-
CASSLGQGVGYGYTF
>14|TRBV27|TRBJ2-7|-
CASSPRDTRYEQYF
>15|TRBV7-6|TRBJ1-2|-
CASSLDMAGVNGYTF
>14|TRBV25-1|TRBJ2-3|-
CASSGALSVDTQYF
>18|TRBV7-8|TRBJ1-5|-
CASSLALPGTGYGQPQHF
>14|TRBV4-1|TRBJ1-2|-
CASSQKDSSYGYTF
>18|TRBV7-6|TRBJ2-2|-
CASSLVLRTGSTTGELFF
>15|TRBV7-2|TRBJ2-5|-
CASSQVRGYQETQYF
>13|TRBV2|TRBJ1-2|-
CASRETSQGGYTF
>13|TRBV10-3|TRBJ1-2|-
CAIRVGDNYGYTF
>13|TRBV29-1|TRBJ1-1|-
CSVSGERDTEAFF
>13|TRBV7-2|TRBJ1-2|once
CASSATQSYGYTF
>13|TRBV6-1|TRBJ1-6|few
CASTPRVDSPLHF